This passage covers 24 T cell receptor beta chains from one sample sequenced in a study of technical replicates of blood from several donors. Sequenced by immunoSEQ multiplex PCR; TCRdb stores in-frame clones only, minus some. The table records 65,000 to 80,000 clones, about 97% of them present only once. Sequences were obtained from T cells isolated from PBMCs. These receptor sequences come from a human donor in good health.

The chain recombines TRBV2 with TRBJ1-5; the D is unclear. The length of the CDR3 is 13 residues. Germline V gene lookup returns CDR1 SNHLY and CDR2 FYNNEI. V was cut by 7 bases and J by 1 base, with 8 bases left in between. CDR3 loop: CASTLTSNQPQHF. In DNA, the CDR3 is TGTGCCAGCACTTTGACAAGCAATCAGCCCCAGCATTTT.

V gene TRBV9 combines with J gene TRBJ2-1, with D perhaps matching TRBD1 (6 bases). The CDR3 spans 15 residues. Between the trimmed V and J ends, which lost 4 bases and 16 bases, there was a span of 27 bases. Per germline, CDR1 SGDLS and CDR2 YYNGEE. CDR3 nucleotide sequence: TGTGCCAGCAGCCCCCAGGGGTCGTTGGGGTCGAGGGTCTTCTTC. Amino acids: CASSPQGSLGSRVFF.

V is TRBV7-9 and J is TRBJ1-4; 11 nucleotides match TRBD1. This CDR3 spans 15 amino acids. V trimming: 4 bases; J trimming: 8 bases; junction bases outside the gene matches: 6. Germline lookup yields CDR1 SEHNR and CDR2 FQNEAQ (reference sequence). The CDR3 spells CASSSRDRGREKLFF. CDR3 coding DNA: TGTGCCAGCAGCTCCCGGGACAGGGGGAGAGAAAAACTGTTTTTT.

The V and J genes are TRBV19 and TRBJ1-1, with a possible D match to TRBD1 (6 bases). This CDR3 is built from 16 residues. CDR1 is LNHDA, CDR2 SQIVND, per germline (reference sequence). The ends were cut back, 6 bases at V and 5 bases at J, with 22 bases in the middle. CDR3: CASRGGALQGETEAFF. Here the CDR3 DNA reads TGTGCCAGTAGAGGTGGGGCGTTACAGGGAGAGACTGAAGCTTTCTTT.

The chain recombines TRBV19 with TRBJ2-2; D perhaps matches TRBD1 (6 bases). The length of the CDR3 is 16 residues. Germline V CDR1 and CDR2: LNHDA, SQIVND (reference sequence). Between the trimmed V and J ends, which lost 5 bases and 1 base, there was a span of 14 bases. The DNA of the CDR3 is TGTGCCAGTAGTTCTGCCGGGACAAAGAACACCGGGGAGCTGTTTTTT. Translating gives CASSSAGTKNTGELFF.

This clone has a handful of counts. The rearrangement joins TRBV27 to TRBJ1-2; maybe TRBD1 (5 bases). V lost 5 bases and J lost 3, with 10 bases in between. This CDR3 has 13 amino acids. Germline assignment: CDR1 MNHEY and CDR2 SMNVEV (reference sequence). CDR3 sequence (DNA): TGTGCCAGCAGTCCCGACAGAGACTATGGCTACACCTTC. This translates into CASSPDRDYGYTF.

The gene calls are TRBV25-1 and TRBJ2-3; D remains ambiguous. V was shortened by 5 bases and J by 2 bases, with 5 bases between the two germline ends. The germline CDR1 and CDR2 sequences are MGHDK and SYGVNS. The CDR3 has 12 residues. The CDR3 here is CASSYNTDTQYF. In DNA form, the CDR3 reads TGTGCCAGCAGTTATAACACAGATACGCAGTATTTT.

The chain recombines TRBV5-4 with TRBJ1-1; D is perhaps TRBD1 (6 bases). This CDR3 has 12 residues. Germline-derived CDR1 and CDR2 are SGHNT and YYREEE (reference sequence). Trimming cost V 2 bases and J 8 bases, with 10 bases left between them. CDR3 in amino acids: CASSFRTDEAFF. In DNA, the CDR3 is TGTGCCAGCAGCTTTCGGACAGACGAAGCTTTCTTT.

This chain connects TRBV5-1 to TRBJ1-4; a possible D gene is TRBD1 (6 bases). The V gene's germline CDR1 is SGHRS and CDR2 YFSETQ. V lost 2 bases, J lost 5 bases, and 10 bases lay in between. CDR3 length equals 14 residues. The CDR3 protein is CASSFQGLNEKLFF. The CDR3 DNA sequence: TGCGCCAGCAGCTTCCAGGGGCTAAATGAAAAACTGTTTTTT.

The rearrangement joins TRBV29-1 to TRBJ1-4; D is uncertain. Germline CDR1 SQVTM, CDR2 ANQGSEA. This CDR3 region has 13 residues. The V and J ends lost 4 bases and 5 bases respectively, with 11 bases between them. CDR3 in amino acids: CSVAPGANEKLFF. For the CDR3, the DNA is TGCAGCGTTGCTCCCGGAGCGAATGAAAAACTGTTTTTT.

V gene TRBV4-3 combines with J gene TRBJ2-5; 14 positions agree with TRBD2. The junction had 2 bases not matched to a gene; V was cut back by 4 bases and J by 4 bases. The CDR3 has 15 amino acids. Looked up from germline, CDR1 is LGHNA and CDR2 is YSLEER. The CDR3 DNA is TGCGCCAGCAGCCTTGGGACTAGCGGGAGAGAGACCCAGTACTTC. This translates into CASSLGTSGRETQYF.

This clone is a singleton in its sample. This sequence joins TRBV4-3 and TRBJ2-1; 13 nucleotides line up with TRBD2. Germline loops: CDR1 LGHNA, CDR2 YSLEER. With 1 base clipped from V and 6 bases from J, the junction kept 3 bases outside the gene matches. The CDR3 totals 16 residues. The CDR3 DNA reads as TGCGCCAGCAGCCAAGGACTAGCGGGAGGTAGCAATGAGCAGTTCTTC. Protein product: CASSQGLAGGSNEQFF.

This sequence joins TRBV29-1 and TRBJ2-3; 12 bases agree with TRBD2. The V gene end was trimmed by 2 bases and the J gene end by 2 bases; junction bases not matched to a gene: 11. Germline assignment: CDR1 SQVTM and CDR2 ANQGSEA. The CDR3 length is 18 residues. The CDR3 region has the DNA TGCAGCGTTGAAAGACTAGCGGGAGTCCTTTGGGACACAGATACGCAGTATTTT. This sequence encodes CSVERLAGVLWDTDTQYF.

The chain recombines TRBV12-5 with TRBJ1-4, with 10 bases identical to TRBD1. The CDR3 is made up of 17 amino acids. Germline CDR1 and CDR2: LGHNT and FRNRAP. Trimming took 0 bases from V and 11 from J; bases not matched to a gene: 12. CDR3 DNA: TGTGCTAGTGGTTTGGTCCTAACCCGGGACAGGGGAGGGAAACTGTTTTTT. Protein sequence: CASGLVLTRDRGGKLFF.

The chain employs TRBV7-9 and TRBJ2-7, with 7 nucleotides matching TRBD1. This CDR3 is built from 18 residues. Germline-derived CDR1 and CDR2 are SEHNR and FQNEAQ (reference sequence). Losses at the gene ends were 4 bases for V and 0 bases for J; bases not matched to a gene: 15. Here the CDR3 DNA reads TGTGCCAGCAGCTCCCCGGGACAGCTGGGGGCCTACTCCTACGAGCAGTACTTC. The encoded protein is CASSSPGQLGAYSYEQYF.

The rearrangement links TRBV21-1 to TRBJ1-2. TRBV21-1 is a pseudogene segment. The CDR3 totals 12 residues. CDR3 loop: CASSIQPSGYTF. Written as DNA, the CDR3 is TGTGCCAGCAGCATACAACCTAGTGGCTACACCTTC.

V is TRBV9 and J is TRBJ2-1; 11 bases fit TRBD1. The CDR3 consists of 14 residues. Germline V lookup: CDR1 SGDLS, CDR2 YYNGEE. Trimming cost V 4 bases and J 6 bases; bases outside gene matches: 3. As DNA, the CDR3 is TGTGCCAGCAGCTCCGGGACAGGGGGCAATGAGCAGTTCTTC. This gives the protein CASSSGTGGNEQFF.

Note on this clone: Other DNA sequences of this sample code for an identical CDR3. The chain has TRBV18 and TRBJ2-3; D unresolved. V lost 3 bases, J lost 1 base, and 5 bases lay in between. This CDR3 comprises 13 residues. Germline assignment: CDR1 KGHSH and CDR2 LQKENI. CDR3 region: CASSPRGTDTQYF. The CDR3 nucleotides read TGTGCCAGCTCACCCCGAGGCACAGATACGCAGTATTTT.

The chain employs TRBV6-5 and TRBJ1-2; 7 positions match TRBD1. Germline V gene sequence: CDR1 MNHEY, CDR2 SVGAGI. The length of the CDR3 is 13 residues. V shed 4 bases, J shed 5 bases, and the junction held 4 bases outside the gene matches. CDR3 DNA: TGTGCCAGCAGTTTAGACAGGGTTTATGGCTACACCTTC. Its translation is CASSLDRVYGYTF.

This rearrangement joins TRBV10-3 to TRBJ2-7, with D possibly matching TRBD1 (6 bases). Germline lookup yields CDR1 ENHRY and CDR2 SYGVKD. Trimming took 6 bases from V and 7 from J, leaving 16 bases between them. CDR3 length: 13 residues. CDR3 protein: CAIRSGTFGEQYF. The CDR3 bases are TGTGCCATCAGGTCCGGGACATTTGGGGAGCAGTACTTC.

This chain connects TRBV2 to TRBJ1-1; D call uncertain. The ends were cut back, 3 bases at V and 8 bases at J, with 7 bases in the middle. This CDR3 is built from 11 residues. Germline V lookup: CDR1 SNHLY, CDR2 FYNNEI. CDR3 amino acids: CASSDLEEAFF. CDR3 coding DNA: TGTGCCAGCAGTGATTTAGAGGAAGCTTTCTTT. Variable domain in full (rest from reference TRBV2 and TRBJ1-1): EPEVTQTPSHQVTQMGQEVILRCVPISNHLYFYWYRQILGQKVEFLVSFYNNEISEKSEIFDDQFSVERPDGSNFTLKIRSTKLEDSAMYFCASSDLEEAFFGQGTRLTVV.

CDR3 coding DNA: TGTGCCAGCTCAAATTTTCGGGAAGTGAACACTGAAGCTTTCTTT. It is translated as CASSNFREVNTEAFF. This chain joins TRBV18 and TRBJ1-1; D remains ambiguous. Germline values: CDR1 KGHSH, CDR2 LQKENI. V was trimmed by 5 bases and J by 0 bases, leaving 13 bases between them. The CDR3 has 15 amino acids.

V and J are TRBV21-1 and TRBJ2-7; the D call in the table, TRBD1, was not verified against the DNA. TRBV21-1 is flagged as a pseudogene. There are 14 residues in the CDR3. The CDR3 bases are TGTGCCAGCAGTAGGGACAGGCCTTCCTACGAGCAGTACTTC. Translated: CASSRDRPSYEQYF.

V is TRBV28 and J is TRBJ2-4, with 10 bases fitting TRBD1. Germline V CDR1 and CDR2: MDHEN, SYDVKM. This CDR3 spans 15 amino acids. The V gene end was trimmed by 2 bases and the J gene end by 9 bases; junction bases not matched to a gene: 7. CDR3 loop: CASSLIDRGRFIQYF. The DNA for the CDR3 is TGTGCCAGCAGTTTAATTGACAGGGGGCGGTTCATTCAGTACTTC.